Following are 4 T cell receptor beta chains from one sample sequenced in a study of spatial heterogeneity in lung cancer. TCRdb reprocessed the 5' RACE reads via MiXCR and lists one record per CDR3 protein. Seen here are 60,000 to 85,000 distinct CDR3 sequences, 8% to 9% observed once, and the top ten hold roughly 1.8%. The time point denotes: blood at routine non-recurrence follow-up after resection. The material sequenced was PBMCs, taken at follow-up. The origin of the receptors is a female donor with early-stage non-small cell lung cancer.

This clonotype was seen many times. This chain joins TRBV7-9 and TRBJ1-6; D gene uncertain. Germline CDR1 and CDR2: SEHNR and FQNEAQ (reference sequence). The CDR3 is 14 amino acids. The V and J ends lost 1 base and 8 bases respectively, with 9 bases between them. The DNA for the CDR3 is TGTGCCAGCAGCTTAGATTTTCCCGATTCACCCCTCCACTTT. It yields the protein CASSLDFPDSPLHF. The full variable domain, completed using reference TRBV7-9 and TRBJ1-6, is DTGVSQNPRHKITKRGQNVTFRCDPISEHNRLYWYRQTLGQGPEFLTYFQNEAQLEKSRLLSDRFSAERPKGSFSTLEIQRTEQGDSAMYLCASSLDFPDSPLHFGNGTRLTVT.

This clonotype occurred many times. The chain is built from TRBV20-1 and TRBJ1-2, with D possibly being TRBD1 (6 bases). Germline loops: CDR1 DFQATT, CDR2 SNEGSKA (reference sequence). Trimming shortened V by 2 bases and J by 4 bases, and 8 bases separated the two germline ends. The CDR3 spans 12 residues. CDR3 in DNA: TGCAGTGCTAGAACGGACAGCTATGGCTACACCTTC. It is translated as CSARTDSYGYTF.

Comment on this clonotype: Possible read error: a much larger clone is one base away. The genes are TRBV29-1 and TRBJ2-7, with 7 bases lining up with TRBD1. CDR3 length: 13 residues. Germline V gene lookup returns CDR1 SQVTM and CDR2 ANQGSEA. The J segment lost 3 bases and the V segment lost 8 bases, leaving 10 bases of the junction unmatched. The CDR3 here is CSISTGADYEQYF. The CDR3 DNA follows: TGCAGCATAAGTACAGGGGCGGACTACGAGCAGTACTTC.

This clonotype was recorded many times. The J gene is TRBJ1-2, the V gene TRBV19; D unresolved. Deletions cut 1 base from V and 5 bases from J, with 11 bases between. The CDR3 loop spans 14 amino acids. The germline gives CDR1 LNHDA, CDR2 SQIVND (reference sequence). The CDR3 nucleotides are TGTGCCAGTAGTATAGTAGGTCTCGGGTATGGCTACACCTTC. Protein product: CASSIVGLGYGYTF. The whole variable domain, remainder taken from reference TRBV19 and TRBJ1-2, is DGGITQSPKYLFRKEGQNVTLSCEQNLNHDAMYWYRQDPGQGLRLIYYSQIVNDFQKGDIAEGYSVSREKKESFPLTVTSAQKNPTAFYLCASSIVGLGYGYTFGSGTRLTVV.